This TCR beta chain originates from a study of cytomegalovirus exposure and HLA in healthy donors. With 6 bases removed from V and 0 bases from J, the gap between germline ends came to 18 bases. Per the germline V gene, CDR1 is MNHEY and CDR2 is SMNVEV (reference sequence). The CDR3 runs 17 residues. Study-wide points: Despite most TCR sequences being rare, some public TCRs occurred in many donors. The authors listed 150 to 200 TCR beta chains as cytomegalovirus-associated.

Assay: immunoSEQ multiplex PCR; the TCRdb copy retains only in-frame clones and omits some. The sample yields about 200,000 clones, roughly 77% seen once. Donors were drawn from the approximately 110-subject validation cohort, separate from the approximately 670-subject first cohort. A word on this clone: Its cognate antigen is unknown.

The chain carries TRBV27 and TRBJ1-5, with a possible D match to TRBD1 (6 bases). The clonotype was recovered from a woman between 25 and 40 years old in good health and CMV-seronegative. The source material was PBMCs. CDR3 residues: CASSPARDIYSNQPQHF. The CDR3 region has the DNA TGTGCCAGCAGCCCCGCTCGGGACATCTATAGCAATCAGCCCCAGCATTTT.